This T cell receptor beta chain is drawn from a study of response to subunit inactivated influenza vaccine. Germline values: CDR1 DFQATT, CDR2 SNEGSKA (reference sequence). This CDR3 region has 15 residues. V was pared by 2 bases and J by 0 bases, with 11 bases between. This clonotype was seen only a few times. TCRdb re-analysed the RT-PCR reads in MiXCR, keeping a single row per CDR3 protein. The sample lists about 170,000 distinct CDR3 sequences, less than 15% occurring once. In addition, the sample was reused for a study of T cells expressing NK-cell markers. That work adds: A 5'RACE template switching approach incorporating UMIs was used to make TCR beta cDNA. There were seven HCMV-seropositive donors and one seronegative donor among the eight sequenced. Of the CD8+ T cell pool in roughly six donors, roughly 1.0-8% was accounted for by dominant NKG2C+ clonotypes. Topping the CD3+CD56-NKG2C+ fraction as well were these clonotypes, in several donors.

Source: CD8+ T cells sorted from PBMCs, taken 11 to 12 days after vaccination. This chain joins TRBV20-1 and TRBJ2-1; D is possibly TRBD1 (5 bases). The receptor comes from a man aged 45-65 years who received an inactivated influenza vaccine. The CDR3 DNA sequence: TGCAGTGCTAGAAGCAGGGTCTACTCCTACAATGAGCAGTTCTTC. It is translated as CSARSRVYSYNEQFF.